This TCR beta chain emerged from a study of blood T cell repertoires in COVID-19. Profiled with immunoSEQ multiplex PCR; TCRdb holds only in-frame clones, not every one. The top ten clones hold 4.1% of a sample with a few hundred thousand clones, around 89% of them seen once. Germline lookup yields CDR1 MNHEY and CDR2 SMNVEV (reference sequence). Trimming stripped 5 bases from V and 12 bases from J, with 17 bases between. The CDR3 totals 12 residues. This clonotype was sampled from a woman younger than 45 who had recovered from COVID-19. The chain uses TRBV27 and TRBJ2-7; D perhaps matches TRBD1 (7 bases). The sample was PBMCs or T cells enriched from blood (not recorded which). CDR3 loop: CASSRTGEVGYF. The CDR3 nucleotides are TGTGCCAGCAGTCGCACAGGGGAGGTGGGGTACTTC.